This T cell receptor beta chain is drawn from a study of cytomegalovirus exposure and HLA in healthy donors. Turning to the study itself: There were some 380 genotyped donors. Of these, roughly 84% fell in the genetic ancestry cluster associated with self-reported Caucasian donors.

In the PCR, 60 Vbeta and 13 Jbeta primers were used. Using immunoSEQ multiplex PCR, the repertoire was profiled, and TCRdb retains in-frame clones only, with some absent. The profile covers 160,000 or so clones, with 82% appearing a single time and over 8.5% taken by the ten largest. Germline assignment: CDR1 LNHDA and CDR2 SQIVND (reference sequence). CDR3 length: 14 residues. The V gene lost 3 bases and the J gene lost 0 bases, with 7 bases spanning the gap. About this clone itself: The target antigen is unknown.

Study outcomes and limitations: Prior analysis indicated that the majority of TCR beta V segments exhibited productivity approximately 87% or approximately 30% of the time. The authors listed 150 to 200 TCR beta chains as cytomegalovirus-associated. Analysis performed later found roughly 17,000 TCR beta sequences associated with HLA alleles at 0.05 false discovery rate.

The source material was PBMCs. The receptor comes from a man aged 50-60 years in good health and CMV-seropositive. The genes are TRBV19 and TRBJ2-3; unclear D gene. The DNA for the CDR3 is TGTGCCAGTAGTATCAGGTCCAGCACAGATACGCAGTATTTT. This gives the protein CASSIRSSTDTQYF.